The 11 T cell receptor beta chains below come from one sample, sequenced in a study of blood T cells in healthy people across ages. PCR was performed a second time for 7 to 11 cycles using a sample-barcoded 5' primer and a J-beta primer mix. TCRdb re-called the 5' RACE reads with MiXCR, one entry per CDR3 protein. The data show approximately 2,000,000 distinct CDR3 sequences, about two fifths seen once. Sequenced sample: blood. The receptors were gathered from a human donor in good health.

The chain is built from TRBV20-1 and TRBJ2-1; the D is unclear. The CDR3 is made up of 15 amino acids. Per the germline V gene, CDR1 is DFQATT and CDR2 is SNEGSKA (reference sequence). V dropped 3 bases and J dropped 2 bases, with 14 bases sitting between them. DNA for the CDR3: TGCAGTGCTAGGTGGGTAGGAGCCCCCTACAATGAGCAGTTCTTC. Its protein is CSARWVGAPYNEQFF.

The V and J genes are TRBV29-1 and TRBJ2-3; 10 nucleotides align to TRBD2. Unmatched junction bases numbered 3, after V lost 4 bases and J lost 5 bases. This CDR3 is 13 amino acids long. Germline V gene data show CDR1 as SQVTM and CDR2 as ANQGSEA. CDR3: CSVGIAGGDTQYF. The CDR3 DNA reads as TGCAGCGTTGGTATAGCGGGGGGAGATACGCAGTATTTT.

This clonotype has only a few counts. The chain couples TRBV12-3 or TRBV12-4 to TRBJ1-5, with a weak D call TRBD1 (5 bases). CDR3 length: 13 residues. The V gene lost 6 bases and the J gene lost 5 bases, with 11 bases spanning the gap. CDR3 sequence reads: CASSRQTDQPQHF. The CDR3 nucleotides read TGTGCCAGCAGCAGACAGACTGATCAGCCCCAGCATTTT.

A note on this clonotype: A read error is possible here, since a much larger clone lies one base away. V is TRBV7-2 and J is TRBJ2-5; tentative D call: TRBD1 (5 bases). The end of the DNA aligns better with TRBJ2-7, so the J call may be wrong. The V gene's germline CDR1 is SGHTA and CDR2 FQGNSA. The CDR3 is 13 amino acids. CDR3 coding DNA: TGTGCCAGCAGTCAGGACATACGGTCCGAGCAGTACTTC. It is translated as CASSQDIRSEQYF.

Only a few counts were recorded for this clonotype. CDR3 sequence: CASSPSRLGLNEQFF. For the CDR3, the DNA is TGTGCCAGCAGCCCTTCACGACTAGGCCTCAATGAGCAGTTCTTC. V usage is TRBV7-3 and J usage is TRBJ2-1; TRBD2 is a possible D gene (6 bases). This CDR3 spans 15 amino acids. The V gene lost 5 bases and the J gene lost 6 bases, with 17 bases spanning the gap. Germline lookup yields CDR1 SGHTA and CDR2 FQGTGA.

The chain has TRBV29-1 and TRBJ2-3; no clear D. In germline, CDR1 is SQVTM, CDR2 ANQGSEA. V lost 4 bases to trimming and J lost 8 bases, with 19 bases between them. This CDR3 is built from 14 residues. This chain's CDR3 is CSVVEQVSFSTQYF. The CDR3 coding sequence is TGCAGCGTTGTGGAGCAGGTATCTTTCAGTACGCAGTATTTT.

The V gene is TRBV7-7, the J gene TRBJ2-5; D is undetermined. This CDR3 has 14 residues. Trimming pared 1 base from V and 5 bases from J, leaving 11 bases between. Germline-derived CDR1 and CDR2 are SSHAT and FNYEAQ (reference sequence). The CDR3 protein is CASSLVRADETQYF. In DNA form, the CDR3 reads TGTGCCAGCAGCTTAGTCCGGGCAGATGAGACCCAGTACTTC.

The gene calls are TRBV10-3 and TRBJ2-4; 9 bases fit TRBD1. The trim removed 0 bases at V and 8 bases at J, leaving 5 bases unmatched. From germline, CDR1 is ENHRY and CDR2 SYGVKD. This CDR3 comprises 15 residues. The CDR3 bases are TGTGCCATCAGTGAGTCCGGGACAGGGACGGACATTCAGTACTTC. Its protein product is CAISESGTGTDIQYF.

CDR3 sequence (DNA): TGTGCCAGCAGCGCGGGACAGGGGGCTCGCGAGCAGTACTTC. Translating gives CASSAGQGAREQYF. This sequence joins TRBV2 and TRBJ2-5; TRBD1 aligns across 12 bases. The J call could be wrong; TRBJ2-7 is a better fit for the DNA end. Germline CDR1 and CDR2: SNHLY and FYNNEI. This CDR3 contains 14 residues.

The chain recombines TRBV4-3 with TRBJ2-1; 7 bases match TRBD2. This CDR3 is 15 amino acids long. After removal of 4 bases from V and 9 bases from J, the junction contained 12 bases not matched to a gene. Germline V gives CDR1 LGHNA, CDR2 YSLEER. CDR3: CASSPPGEGSGEQFF. CDR3 nucleotide sequence: TGCGCCAGCAGCCCACCCGGGGAGGGATCGGGTGAGCAGTTCTTC.

The chain couples TRBV28 to TRBJ1-5; 11 bases fit TRBD1. V lost 4 bases, J lost 4 bases, and 3 bases stayed unmatched. The germline V gene has CDR1 MDHEN and CDR2 SYDVKM. The CDR3 sequence is 15 residues long. In DNA form, the CDR3 reads TGTGCCAGCAGTTCGGACAGGGGGCAGAATCAGCCCCAGCATTTT. This gives the protein CASSSDRGQNQPQHF.